A selection of T cell receptor beta chains follows, all from one sample in a study of T cells in localized non-small cell lung cancer. TCRdb keeps only in-frame clones here, not all; method: immunoSEQ multiplex PCR. The sample includes roughly 38,000 clones, about 87% of them seen just once. Sample: peripheral blood, taken before any cancer treatment. These receptors originate from a woman aged 40-70 years with stage I lung adenocarcinoma. CDR3s include the opening cysteine and the closing phenylalanine or tryptophan. D genes are given only for firm matches. Size tells how often a clone was seen (once, few, many) or the class of an expanded clone, and some rows leave it out.

D gene	V gene	J gene	clone size	CDR3 DNA	CDR3 protein
.	TRBV4-1	TRBJ1-5	.	TGCGCCAGCAGCCAAGATTTGGCAAGTTGGGGGGGAGACCAGCCCCAGCATTTT	CASSQDLASWGGDQPQHF
TRBD2	TRBV5-1	TRBJ2-5	once	TGCGCCAGCAGCTTGGGTAATAGCGGGATTGAGGAGACCCAGTACTTC	CASSLGNSGIEETQYF
.	TRBV28	TRBJ2-7	few	TGTGCCAGCAGTTTACCTGACGGGTACGAGCAGTACTTC	CASSLPDGYEQYF
TRBD2	TRBV5-4	TRBJ2-5	.	TGTGCCAGCAGCTTGAGGCTAGCGGGGCAAGAGACCCAGTACTTC	CASSLRLAGQETQYF
TRBD1	TRBV29-1	TRBJ1-1	few	TGCAGCGTTCAGGGGGAAGGGACTGAAGCTTTCTTT	CSVQGEGTEAFF
.	TRBV19	TRBJ1-5	few	TGTGCCAGTAGCCTTTCAAGGACGAGCGTATCTCAGCCCCAGCATTTT	CASSLSRTSVSQPQHF
TRBD2	TRBV5-1	TRBJ2-3	once	TGCGCCAGCAGCTTGAACGTAGCGGGAGACTCCGATACGCAGTATTTT	CASSLNVAGDSDTQYF
TRBD1	TRBV6-5	TRBJ1-5	once	TGTGCCAGCAGTTACTCGGGACAGGGTGAGCCCCAGCATTTT	CASSYSGQGEPQHF
.	TRBV2	TRBJ1-5	.	TGTGCCAGCAGTGATGGAGGACAGACCCATCAGCCCCAGCATTTT	CASSDGGQTHQPQHF
TRBD2	TRBV19	TRBJ2-1	once	TGTGCCAGTAGTATACGGGACTCTAGCGGGAGGAAAAATGAGCAGTTCTTC	CASSIRDSSGRKNEQFF
.	TRBV7-8	TRBJ2-7	.	TGTGCCAGCAGCTTTTTAGGGGGCGAGCAGTACTTC	CASSFLGGEQYF
.	TRBV19	TRBJ2-1	.	TGTGCCAGTATGGTGGGTTCCTACAATGAGCAGTTCTTC	CASMVGSYNEQFF
.	TRBV6-1	TRBJ2-7	.	TGTGCCAGCGGCAACTCCTACGAGCAGTACTTC	CASGNSYEQYF
.	TRBV7-8	TRBJ2-7	.	TGTGCCAGCAGCTTAGTGAGTTACGAGCAGTACTTC	CASSLVSYEQYF
TRBD1	TRBV29-1	TRBJ2-1	.	TGCAGCCTGACAGGGTCGACCAACAATGAGCAGTTCTTC	CSLTGSTNNEQFF
.	TRBV7-2	TRBJ2-1	.	TGTGCCAGCAGCTTAGTGCCCGCGGGACTGAGCTCCTACAATGAGCAGTTCTTC	CASSLVPAGLSSYNEQFF
.	TRBV30	TRBJ1-1	.	TGTGCCTGGAGTGCCCGTGGGGGGAACACTGAAGCTTTCTTT	CAWSARGGNTEAFF
.	TRBV27	TRBJ2-3	.	TGTGCCAGCAGTCCCAGTCGAGGGGTAGATACGCAGTATTTT	CASSPSRGVDTQYF
TRBD1	TRBV5-4	TRBJ2-3	.	TGTGCCAGCAGCTTGGGGGCAGGGGGTTTGAGTACAGATACGCAGTATTTT	CASSLGAGGLSTDTQYF
.	TRBV18	TRBJ2-2	once	TGTGCCAGCTCACGGAGTTGGACAAGGAACACCGGGGAGCTGTTTTTT	CASSRSWTRNTGELFF
TRBD2	TRBV19	TRBJ2-1	.	TGTGCCAGTAGACCGAGCGGGAGTGGTAATGAGCAGTTCTTC	CASRPSGSGNEQFF
.	TRBV5-1	TRBJ2-7	.	TGCGCCAGCAGCTTATCAGGAGAACCCTACGGGCAGTACTTC	CASSLSGEPYGQYF
TRBD2	TRBV6-1	TRBJ2-3	.	TGTGCCAGCAGTGGACTAGCGGGAGGGCCAGATACGCAGTATTTT	CASSGLAGGPDTQYF
TRBD2	TRBV28	TRBJ2-3	.	TGTGCCAGCAGTACAACTAGCGGGAGAGACCTAGTCACAGATACGCAGTATTTT	CASSTTSGRDLVTDTQYF
.	TRBV28	TRBJ1-5	.	TGTGCCAGCAGAAGGTACGACTTACAGGGCCCGTTCAATCAGCCCCAGCATTTT	CASRRYDLQGPFNQPQHF
.	TRBV10-3	TRBJ2-7	.	TGTGCCATCAGTGACAGGACAAGCTCCTACGAGCAGTACTTC	CAISDRTSSYEQYF
.	TRBV7-3	TRBJ1-1	.	TGTGCCAGCAGCCTTACGTTATCAGGAAACACTGAAGCTTTCTTT	CASSLTLSGNTEAFF
.	TRBV6-4	TRBJ2-5	.	TGTGCCAGCAGTGAATCGGGTTACGGGACGAAGAAGTACTTC	CASSESGYGTKKYF
TRBD1	TRBV25-1	TRBJ1-2	.	TGTGCCAGCAGAACATCAGGGGGTGGTGGCTACACCTTC	CASRTSGGGGYTF
TRBD1	TRBV28	TRBJ1-5	.	TGTGCCAGCAGTTCCCCAACAGGGGAAAATCAGCCCCAGCATTTT	CASSSPTGENQPQHF
.	TRBV30	TRBJ1-3	.	TGTGCCTGGAGTGGGACACGCTCTGGAAACACCATATATTTT	CAWSGTRSGNTIYF
TRBD1	TRBV5-5	TRBJ2-7	.	TGTGCCAGCAGCTTGGAAGGGACAGTCTCCTACGAGCAGTACTTC	CASSLEGTVSYEQYF
.	TRBV19	TRBJ2-1	.	TGTGCCAGTAGTAAGGGTCTAGCCCTACCCAGCTCCTACAATGAGCAGTTCTTC	CASSKGLALPSSYNEQFF
.	TRBV7-6	TRBJ2-2	.	TGTGCCAGCAGCTTAGCGGGAGCGTTCACCGGGGAGCTGTTTTTT	CASSLAGAFTGELFF
.	TRBV4-2	TRBJ1-2	few	TGTGCCAGCAGCCAAGATCGGGGGAGAGACACACGCCACTATGGCTACACCTTC	CASSQDRGRDTRHYGYTF
TRBD2	TRBV19	TRBJ2-1	.	TGTGCCAGTAGGGTGACTAGCGCAAACAATGAGCAGTTCTTC	CASRVTSANNEQFF
.	TRBV5-8	TRBJ1-3	.	TGTGCCAGCAGCTTGGCTAAAGGGGGATACTCTGGAAACACCATATATTTT	CASSLAKGGYSGNTIYF
TRBD2	TRBV11-2	TRBJ2-5	once	TGTGCCAGCAGCGTCTTGACTAGCGGGAAAGAGACCCAGTACTTC	CASSVLTSGKETQYF
TRBD2	TRBV10-3	TRBJ2-1	.	TGTGCCATCAGTGAGGGGGGCCCTACTAGCGGGCACTCCAATGAGCAGTTCTTC	CAISEGGPTSGHSNEQFF
TRBD1	TRBV2	TRBJ1-2	.	TGTGCCAGCAACCCGGACAGGGTCTCTTATGGCTACACCTTC	CASNPDRVSYGYTF
.	TRBV28	TRBJ2-4	once	TGTGCCAGCAGGGGCCGGGACGTCTCCATTCAGTACTTC	CASRGRDVSIQYF
TRBD1	TRBV29-1	TRBJ2-4	.	TGCAGCGTTGAGATAGTACAGGGGGACATTCAGTACTTC	CSVEIVQGDIQYF
.	TRBV7-3	TRBJ2-2	.	TGTGCCCGCAGCTTAAAGGGTCCCACCGGGGAGCTGTTTTTT	CARSLKGPTGELFF
TRBD1	TRBV5-1	TRBJ2-2	once	TGCGCCAGCGAGGACAGGGGAAACACCGGGGAGCTGTTTTTT	CASEDRGNTGELFF
TRBD1	TRBV19	TRBJ2-1	.	TGTGCCAGTAGTAGCCCCCCCAGGGGGCGCAGACTTAATGAGCAGTTCTTC	CASSSPPRGRRLNEQFF
.	TRBV5-4	TRBJ2-1	.	TGTGCCAGCAGCTTGCAGGGGGGCGCCTACAATGAGCAGTTCTTC	CASSLQGGAYNEQFF
TRBD1	TRBV5-1	TRBJ2-1	once	TGCGCCAGCAGCTCGGGACAGAACAATGAGCAGTTCTTC	CASSSGQNNEQFF
.	TRBV7-6	TRBJ2-1	.	TGTGCCAGCAGCCATGGGGCGGCGGGCGAGCAGTTCTTC	CASSHGAAGEQFF
TRBD2	TRBV6-5	TRBJ2-3	.	TGTGCCAGCAGTTACGCGGGAGCCCAGTATTTT	CASSYAGAQYF
.	TRBV6-1	TRBJ1-1	.	TGTGCCAGCAGTCCGGACAGCCTACGCGAAGCTTTCTTT	CASSPDSLREAFF
.	TRBV5-6	TRBJ2-5	.	TGTGCCAGCAGCTTGGGCCGCTGGGAGACCCAGTACTTC	CASSLGRWETQYF
.	TRBV11-2	TRBJ2-1	.	TGTGCCAGCAACCCAGGGGGGTGGGGGGCCCGTGGCAATGAGCAGTTCTTC	CASNPGGWGARGNEQFF
TRBD1	TRBV11-1	TRBJ2-7	few	TGTGCCAGCAAGAAAGGGACAGGGTTTTCCTACGAGCAGTACTTC	CASKKGTGFSYEQYF
TRBD2	TRBV9	TRBJ2-7	.	TGTGCCAGCAGCGTAGACATCGGGTCTAGCGGCCCCTACGAGCAGTACTTC	CASSVDIGSSGPYEQYF
TRBD1	TRBV27	TRBJ1-2	.	TGTGCCAGCAGTTTATCCGCAGGGGGATATAGCTATGGCTACACCTTC	CASSLSAGGYSYGYTF